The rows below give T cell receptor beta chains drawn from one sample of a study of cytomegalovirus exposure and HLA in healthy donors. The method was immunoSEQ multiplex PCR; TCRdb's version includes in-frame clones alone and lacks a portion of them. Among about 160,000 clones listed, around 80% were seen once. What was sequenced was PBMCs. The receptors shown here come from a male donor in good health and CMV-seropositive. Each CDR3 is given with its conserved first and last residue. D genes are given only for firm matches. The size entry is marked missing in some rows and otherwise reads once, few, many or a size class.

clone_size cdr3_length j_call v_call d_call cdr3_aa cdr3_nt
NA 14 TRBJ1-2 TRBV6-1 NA CASSYGEAPDGYTF TGTGCCAGCAGTTATGGTGAAGCTCCGGATGGCTACACCTTC
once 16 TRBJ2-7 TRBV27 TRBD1 CASSTRDRGPTREQYF TGTGCCAGCAGTACCAGGGACAGGGGGCCTACGAGGGAGCAGTACTTC
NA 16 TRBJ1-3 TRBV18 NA CASSPPAKGAGNTIYF TGTGCCAGCTCACCACCGGCGAAGGGGGCTGGAAACACCATATATTTT
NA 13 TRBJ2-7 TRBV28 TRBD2 CASHGTTIYEQYF TGTGCCAGCCACGGGACTACCATCTACGAGCAGTACTTC
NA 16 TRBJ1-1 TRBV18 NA CASSPRGVRGNTEAFF TGTGCCAGCTCGCCACGAGGTGTCCGGGGGAACACTGAAGCTTTCTTT
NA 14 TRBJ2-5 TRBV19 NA CASSTSGTGATQYF TGTGCCAGTAGTACTAGCGGGACAGGGGCGACCCAGTACTTC
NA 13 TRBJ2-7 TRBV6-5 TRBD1 CASIPGGSYEQYF TGTGCCAGCATCCCAGGGGGCTCCTACGAGCAGTACTTC
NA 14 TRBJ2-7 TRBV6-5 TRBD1 CASTLGTGLDEQYF TGTGCCAGCACCCTGGGGACAGGGTTGGACGAGCAGTACTTC
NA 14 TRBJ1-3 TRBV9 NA CASSAHRDGNTIYF TGTGCCAGCAGCGCGCACAGGGATGGAAACACCATATATTTT
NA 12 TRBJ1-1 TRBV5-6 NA CASSPGTPEAFF TGTGCCAGCAGCCCCGGGACACCGGAAGCTTTCTTT
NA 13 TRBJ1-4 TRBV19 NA CASRFGTNEKLFF TGTGCCAGTAGGTTCGGAACTAATGAAAAACTGTTTTTT
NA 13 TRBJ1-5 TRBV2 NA CASSKEGNQPQHF TGTGCCAGCAGTAAAGAGGGGAACCAGCCCCAGCATTTT
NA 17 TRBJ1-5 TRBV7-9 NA CASSAGRVPNPHQPQHF TGTGCCAGCAGCGCGGGCCGGGTCCCCAACCCTCATCAGCCCCAGCATTTT
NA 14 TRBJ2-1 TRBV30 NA CAWSEVSPPKQQFF TGTGCCTGGAGTGAAGTTAGTCCCCCCAAACAGCAGTTCTTC
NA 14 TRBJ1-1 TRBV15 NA CATSSLLGGSEAFF TGTGCCACCAGCAGTCTTTTGGGGGGGTCTGAAGCTTTCTTT
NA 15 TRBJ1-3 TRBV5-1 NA CASSLVQGDRNTIYF TGCGCCAGCAGCTTGGTACAGGGAGATAGAAACACCATATATTTT
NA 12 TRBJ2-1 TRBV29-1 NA CSVEDLGGQKFF TGCAGCGTTGAAGATCTTGGTGGACAGAAGTTCTTC
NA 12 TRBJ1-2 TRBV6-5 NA CASRTGSYGYTF TGTGCCAGCAGGACCGGGAGCTATGGCTACACCTTC
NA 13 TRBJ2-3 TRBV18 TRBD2 CASSPGGGDTQYF TGTGCCAGCTCACCAGGCGGGGGAGATACGCAGTATTTT
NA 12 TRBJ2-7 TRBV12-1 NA CASSSTGAEQYF TGTGCCAGCAGCTCGACAGGGGCCGAGCAGTACTTC
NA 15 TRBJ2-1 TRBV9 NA CASSAPGRVLNEQFF TGTGCCAGCAGCGCCCCGGGTCGGGTGCTCAATGAGCAGTTCTTC
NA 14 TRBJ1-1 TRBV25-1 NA CASSRRQQDTEAFF TGTGCCAGCAGTAGACGTCAGCAGGACACTGAAGCTTTCTTT
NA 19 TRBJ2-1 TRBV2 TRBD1 CASGYPGQGGSSSYNEQFF TGTGCCAGCGGCTATCCGGGACAGGGGGGTTCGAGCTCCTACAATGAGCAGTTCTTC
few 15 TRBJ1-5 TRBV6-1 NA CASSESQGLYQPQHF TGTGCCAGCAGTGAAAGCCAGGGGCTCTATCAGCCCCAGCATTTT
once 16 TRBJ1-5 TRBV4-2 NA CASSQDQDVREQPQHF TGTGCCAGCAGCCAAGATCAGGACGTCCGGGAACAGCCCCAGCATTTT
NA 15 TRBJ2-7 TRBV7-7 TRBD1 CASSSRPGTVDEQYF TGTGCTAGCAGCTCCCGTCCCGGGACAGTAGACGAGCAGTACTTC
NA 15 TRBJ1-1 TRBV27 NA CASSFNTDMNTEAFF TGTGCCAGCAGTTTTAACACAGATATGAACACTGAAGCTTTCTTT
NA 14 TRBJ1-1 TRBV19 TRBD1 CASSPGQDLTEAFF TGTGCCAGTAGCCCGGGACAGGACCTCACTGAAGCTTTCTTT
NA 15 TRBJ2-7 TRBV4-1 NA CASSQEGSKVHEQYF TGCGCCAGCAGCCAAGAGGGCTCAAAGGTCCACGAGCAGTACTTC